These T cell receptor beta chains were read from a single sample in a study of cytomegalovirus exposure and HLA in healthy donors. The assay was immunoSEQ multiplex PCR, and TCRdb's table has in-frame clones only and misses some. Among 100,000 to 150,000 clones, just under 80% were seen once, and the ten largest hold around 1.5%. Sequenced material: PBMCs. These receptors were taken from a woman aged 18-29 years in good health and CMV-seronegative. Both conserved end residues are trimmed from each CDR3.

12	TRBV19	ASSTLTVYNEQF
9	TRBV6-5	ARHRVQPQH
10	TRBV30	AWSVGADTQY
13	TRBV4-1	ASSQTLGRAVEQY
12	TRBV4-1	ASSQSSGANIQY
12	TRBV5-1	ASSLAVMNTEAF
10	TRBV29-1	SAGLAGYEQY
12	TRBV7-8	ASSSWAGPHEQY
12	TRBV6-5	ASRPGTSYNEQF
14	TRBV10-3	AISEPGQGADYGYT
10	TRBV12-5	ASGLVPDEQY
12	TRBV7-9	ASSLVEVRGEAF
14	TRBV18	ASSPEKRAANYGYT
13	TRBV23-1	ASSHDSLRSYEQY
11	TRBV4-1	ASSQSVGLKAF
11	TRBV6-6	ASSTGRGYEQY
13	TRBV6-5	ASSYQAGGTDTQY